The rows below give T cell receptor beta chains drawn from one sample of a study of blood T cell repertoires in COVID-19. Profiled with immunoSEQ multiplex PCR; TCRdb holds only in-frame clones, not every one. The sample has about 260,000 clones; about nine tenths are singletons. The sequenced sample was PBMCs or T cells enriched from blood (not recorded which). Receptors originate from a woman in her forties or fifties who had recovered from COVID-19. The CDR3 runs from the conserved cysteine through the conserved F or W. D genes are given only for firm matches. Size values are once, few and many counts, or a class for expanded clones, and some rows have none.

V	size	D	length	J	DNA	CDR3
TRBV4-1	-	-	16	TRBJ2-3	TGCGCCAGCAGCCAAAACTCGTACAGGTCCACAGATACGCAGTATTTT	CASSQNSYRSTDTQYF
TRBV4-3	once	TRBD1	17	TRBJ1-4	TGCGCCAGCAGCCAAGGGCCAGGGGGCGTAGGGGAGGAAAAACTGTTTTTT	CASSQGPGGVGEEKLFF
TRBV30	few	-	13	TRBJ1-4	TGTGCCTGGAGTGTAAGTGAGAATGAAAAACTGTTTTTT	CAWSVSENEKLFF
TRBV2	-	-	13	TRBJ2-7	TGTGCCAGCAGAAGGACAGTCTCCTACGAGCAGTACTTC	CASRRTVSYEQYF
TRBV12-5	-	TRBD1	13	TRBJ1-4	TGTGCTAGTGGCGGGACAGGGAAGCAATCCTCGTTTTTT	CASGGTGKQSSFF
TRBV7-9	-	-	13	TRBJ2-7	TGTGCCAGCAGCCCAGACACAGACTACGAGCAGTACTTC	CASSPDTDYEQYF
TRBV12-3/TRBV12-4	-	TRBD2	12	TRBJ2-1	TGTGCCAGCAGTCAGAGCGGGAGAGAGCAGTTCTTC	CASSQSGREQFF
TRBV15	-	-	15	TRBJ1-6	TGTGCCACCAGCAGACTAGAACAACTGAATTCACCCCTCCACTTT	CATSRLEQLNSPLHF
TRBV10-3	-	-	14	TRBJ1-2	TGTGCCATCAGTGAGTCGAAAGGAGGCTATGGCTACACCTTC	CAISESKGGYGYTF
TRBV29-1	once	-	14	TRBJ2-1	TGCAGCGTAGTCGACTGGAGCTCCTACAATGAGCAGTTCTTC	CSVVDWSSYNEQFF
TRBV30	-	-	12	TRBJ1-1	TGTGCCTGGGGGACGGGGGGCGGGCCAGCTTTCTTT	CAWGTGGGPAFF
TRBV27	-	TRBD2	15	TRBJ2-1	TGTGCCAGCAGCTCTTACGTCGCGGGAGTAAATGAGCAGTTCTTC	CASSSYVAGVNEQFF
TRBV5-1	-	TRBD1	15	TRBJ1-3	TGCGCCAGCAGCGCGGAACAGGGGACTGGAAACACCATATATTTT	CASSAEQGTGNTIYF
TRBV4-1	once	TRBD1	15	TRBJ1-4	TGCGCCAGCAGCCAAACGACAGGGGTCGATGAAAAACTGTTTTTT	CASSQTTGVDEKLFF
TRBV18	-	TRBD2	15	TRBJ2-7	TGTGCCAGCTCCTTCGGACTAGCGGGATATTACGAGCAGTACTTC	CASSFGLAGYYEQYF
TRBV6-5	-	TRBD1	14	TRBJ1-6	TGTGCCAGCAGTCCCGACAGGGGACCCTCACCCCTCCACTTT	CASSPDRGPSPLHF
TRBV11-3	-	TRBD2	15	TRBJ2-1	TGTGCCAGCAGCCTTAGCGGGAGACCCCACAATGAGCAGTTCTTC	CASSLSGRPHNEQFF
TRBV2	-	TRBD1	13	TRBJ2-1	TGTGCCAGCTCGGGACAGGGTTTCCATGAGCAGTTCTTC	CASSGQGFHEQFF
TRBV28	-	-	15	TRBJ2-2	TGTGCCAGCAGCCCAGGGGGGAGTATGACCGGGGAGCTGTTTTTT	CASSPGGSMTGELFF
TRBV9	-	TRBD2	16	TRBJ2-5	TGTGCCAGCAGCGGGTTAGCGGGAGCGACCCAAGAGACCCAGTACTTC	CASSGLAGATQETQYF